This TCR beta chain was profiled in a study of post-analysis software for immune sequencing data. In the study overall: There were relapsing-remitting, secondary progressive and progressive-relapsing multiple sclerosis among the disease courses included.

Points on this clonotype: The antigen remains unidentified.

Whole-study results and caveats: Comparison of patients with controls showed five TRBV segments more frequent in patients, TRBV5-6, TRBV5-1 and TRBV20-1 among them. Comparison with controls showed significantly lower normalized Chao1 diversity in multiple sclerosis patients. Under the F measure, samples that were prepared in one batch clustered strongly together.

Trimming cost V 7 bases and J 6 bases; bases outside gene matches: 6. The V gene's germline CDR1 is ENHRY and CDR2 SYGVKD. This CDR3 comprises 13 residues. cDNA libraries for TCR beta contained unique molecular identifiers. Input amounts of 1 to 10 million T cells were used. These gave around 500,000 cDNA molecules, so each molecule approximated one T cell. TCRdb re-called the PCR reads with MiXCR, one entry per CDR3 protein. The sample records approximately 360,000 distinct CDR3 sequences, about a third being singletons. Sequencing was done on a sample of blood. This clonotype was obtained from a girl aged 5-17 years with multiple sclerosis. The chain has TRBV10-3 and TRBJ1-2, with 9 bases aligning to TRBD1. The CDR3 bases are TGTGCCATCAACCGGGACAGGGAGAATGGCTACACCTTC. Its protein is CAINRDRENGYTF.